This paragraph reports one T cell receptor (beta chain). What it binds is unknown. The PCR was carried out with 60 Vbeta primers and 13 Jbeta primers. The repertoire was sequenced with immunoSEQ multiplex PCR; TCRdb's copy has only in-frame clones and lacks some. Of more than 120,000 clones detected, 78% appear once; the ten largest clones hold around 6.6%. This sample was included in a study of cytomegalovirus exposure and HLA in healthy donors. Study-wide context: Assignment to the Caucasian-associated ancestry cluster applied to more than 75% of the roughly 400 genotyped donors.

Study-wide findings and caveats: Trimming of TCR beta V- and J-genes showed a link, identified in a later analysis, to a missense DCLRE1C variant.

V was pared by 5 bases and J by 1 base, with 8 bases between. Germline CDR1 and CDR2: MNHNY and SVGAGI (reference sequence). CDR3 length: 13 residues. The donors comprised healthy bone marrow donors. The sequencing input was PBMCs. The genes are TRBV6-6 and TRBJ1-1, with D perhaps TRBD1 (5 bases). This receptor was identified in a middle-aged woman in good health and CMV-seropositive. CDR3 protein: CASSNTGNTEAFF. DNA of the CDR3: TGTGCCAGCAGTAACACAGGGAACACTGAAGCTTTCTTT.